The present T cell receptor (beta chain) was sequenced within a study of radiation and T cells in renal cell carcinoma. Measured with immunoSEQ multiplex PCR; TCRdb has only the in-frame clones, and not every one. The table has more than 8,000 clones, roughly two thirds seen once. Treatment meaning: treatment-naive control, cytoreductive nephrectomy. This clone occurred a few times. V lost 11 bases and J lost 5, with 13 bases in between. The germline gives CDR1 SGHAT, CDR2 FQNNGV. The CDR3 covers 12 residues. The clonotype originates from a man aged 60 to 75 with renal cell carcinoma. The chain uses TRBV11-2 and TRBJ1-3, with D possibly matching TRBD1 (5 bases). The sample in question was tumor tissue, obtained from a patient whose treatment was nephrectomy without radiotherapy. The CDR3 nucleotides are TGTGCCTCAGGGAAGCAGAGAAACACCATATATTTT. The encoded protein is CASGKQRNTIYF.